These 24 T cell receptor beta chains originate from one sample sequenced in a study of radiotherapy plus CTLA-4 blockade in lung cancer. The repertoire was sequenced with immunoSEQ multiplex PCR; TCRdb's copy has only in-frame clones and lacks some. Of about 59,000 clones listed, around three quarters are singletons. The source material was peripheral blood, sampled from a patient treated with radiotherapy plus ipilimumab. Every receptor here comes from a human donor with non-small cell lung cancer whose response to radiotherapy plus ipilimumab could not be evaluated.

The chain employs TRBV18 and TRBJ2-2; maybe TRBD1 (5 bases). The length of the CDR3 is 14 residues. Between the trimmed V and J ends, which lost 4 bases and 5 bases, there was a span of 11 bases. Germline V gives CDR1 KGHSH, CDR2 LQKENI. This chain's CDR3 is CASSRRGPTGELFF. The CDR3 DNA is TGTGCCAGCTCACGAAGGGGCCCTACCGGGGAGCTGTTTTTT. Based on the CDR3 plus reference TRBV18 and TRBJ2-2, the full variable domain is NAGVMQNPRHLVRRRGQEARLRCSPMKGHSHVYWYRQLPEEGLKFMVYLQKENIIDESGMPKERFSAEFPKEGPSILRIQQVVRGDSAAYFCASSRRGPTGELFFGEGSRLTVL.

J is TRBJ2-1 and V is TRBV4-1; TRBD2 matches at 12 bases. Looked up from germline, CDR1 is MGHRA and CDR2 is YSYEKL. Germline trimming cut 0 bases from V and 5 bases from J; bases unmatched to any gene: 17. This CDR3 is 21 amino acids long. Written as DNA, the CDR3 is TGCGCCAGCAGCCAAGACCCCCGCACAAGTTTAGGACTAGCGGGGAACAATGAGCAGTTCTTC. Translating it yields CASSQDPRTSLGLAGNNEQFF.

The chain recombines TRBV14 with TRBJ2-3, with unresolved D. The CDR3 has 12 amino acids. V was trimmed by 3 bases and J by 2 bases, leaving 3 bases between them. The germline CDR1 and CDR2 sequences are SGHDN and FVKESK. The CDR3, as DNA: TGTGCCAGCAGCCACTCCACAGATACGCAGTATTTT. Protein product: CASSHSTDTQYF.

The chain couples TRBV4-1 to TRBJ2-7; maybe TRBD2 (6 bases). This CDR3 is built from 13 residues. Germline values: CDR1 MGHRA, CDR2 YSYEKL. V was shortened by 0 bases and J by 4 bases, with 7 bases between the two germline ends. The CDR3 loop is CASSQDRGYEQYF. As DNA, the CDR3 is TGCGCCAGCAGCCAAGATCGGGGGTACGAGCAGTACTTC.

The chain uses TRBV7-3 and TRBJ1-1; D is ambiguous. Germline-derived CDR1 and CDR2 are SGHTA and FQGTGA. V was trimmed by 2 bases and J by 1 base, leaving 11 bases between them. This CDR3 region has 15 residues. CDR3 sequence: CASSLWPGSNTEAFF. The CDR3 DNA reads TGTGCCAGCAGCTTATGGCCGGGTTCGAACACTGAAGCTTTCTTT.

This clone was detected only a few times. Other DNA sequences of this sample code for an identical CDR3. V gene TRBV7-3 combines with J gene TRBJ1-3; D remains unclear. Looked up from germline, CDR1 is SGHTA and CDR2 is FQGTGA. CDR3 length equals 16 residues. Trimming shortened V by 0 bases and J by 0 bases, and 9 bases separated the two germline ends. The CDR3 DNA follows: TGTGCCAGCAGCTTAACGGGAGGCAACTCTGGAAACACCATATATTTT. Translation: CASSLTGGNSGNTIYF.

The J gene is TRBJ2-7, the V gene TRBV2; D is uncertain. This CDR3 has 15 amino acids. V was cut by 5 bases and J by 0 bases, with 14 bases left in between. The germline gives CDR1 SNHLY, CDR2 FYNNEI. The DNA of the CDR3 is TGTGCCAGCAGTCCAGGTCGGCCCCTCTCCTACGAGCAGTACTTC. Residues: CASSPGRPLSYEQYF.

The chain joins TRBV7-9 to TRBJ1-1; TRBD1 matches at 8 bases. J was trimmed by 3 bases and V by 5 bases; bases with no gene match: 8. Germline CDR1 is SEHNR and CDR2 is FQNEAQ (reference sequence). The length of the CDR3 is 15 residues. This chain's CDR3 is CASSARQGWDTEAFF. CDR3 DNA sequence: TGTGCCAGCAGCGCCAGACAGGGGTGGGACACTGAAGCTTTCTTT.

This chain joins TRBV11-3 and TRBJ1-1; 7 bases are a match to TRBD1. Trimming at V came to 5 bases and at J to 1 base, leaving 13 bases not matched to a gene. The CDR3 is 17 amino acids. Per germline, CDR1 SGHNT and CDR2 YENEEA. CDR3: CASSPGQWGMRNTEAFF. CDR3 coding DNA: TGTGCCAGCAGCCCGGGACAGTGGGGGATGCGGAACACTGAAGCTTTCTTT.

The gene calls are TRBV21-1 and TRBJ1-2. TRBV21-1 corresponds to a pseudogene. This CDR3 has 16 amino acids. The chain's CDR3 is CASMNWGGTPTYGYTF. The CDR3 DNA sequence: TGTGCCAGTATGAACTGGGGGGGGACTCCTACCTATGGCTACACCTTC.

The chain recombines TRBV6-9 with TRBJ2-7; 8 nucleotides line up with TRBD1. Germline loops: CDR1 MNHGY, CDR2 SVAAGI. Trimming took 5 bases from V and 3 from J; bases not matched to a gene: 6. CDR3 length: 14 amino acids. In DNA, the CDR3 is TGTGCCAGCAGTACAGACAGGGGAGACTACGAGCAGTACTTC. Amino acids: CASSTDRGDYEQYF.

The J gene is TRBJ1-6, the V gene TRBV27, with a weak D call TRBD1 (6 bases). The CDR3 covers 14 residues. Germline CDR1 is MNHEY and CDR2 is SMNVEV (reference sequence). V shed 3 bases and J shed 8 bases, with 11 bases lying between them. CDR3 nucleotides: TGTGCCAGCAGTTTTCTGGGGGCCGATTCACCCCTCCACTTT. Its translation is CASSFLGADSPLHF.

CDR3 sequence: CASSGQGSYGYTF. In DNA, the CDR3 is TGTGCCAGTTCGGGACAGGGGAGTTATGGCTACACCTTC. The chain links TRBV19 to TRBJ1-2, with 10 nucleotides matching TRBD1. V lost 8 bases and J lost 5; bases outside the gene matches: 5. Germline lookup yields CDR1 LNHDA and CDR2 SQIVND (reference sequence). The CDR3 length is 13 residues.

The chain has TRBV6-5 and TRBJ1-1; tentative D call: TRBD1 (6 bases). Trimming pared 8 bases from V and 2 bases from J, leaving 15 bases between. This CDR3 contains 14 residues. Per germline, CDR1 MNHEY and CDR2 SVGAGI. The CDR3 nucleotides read TGTGCCAGCTACAGGGACACGGACAACACTGAAGCTTTCTTT. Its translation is CASYRDTDNTEAFF.

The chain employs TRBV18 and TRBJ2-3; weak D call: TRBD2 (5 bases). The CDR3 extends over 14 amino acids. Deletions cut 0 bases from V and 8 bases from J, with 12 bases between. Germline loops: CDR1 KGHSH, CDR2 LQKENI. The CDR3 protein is CASSPPVGVVTQYF. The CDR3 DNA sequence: TGTGCCAGCTCACCACCGGTCGGGGTAGTTACGCAGTATTTT.

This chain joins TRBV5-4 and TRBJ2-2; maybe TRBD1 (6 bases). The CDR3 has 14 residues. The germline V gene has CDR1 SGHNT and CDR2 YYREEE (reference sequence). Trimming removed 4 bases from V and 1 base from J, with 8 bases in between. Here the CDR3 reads CASSTTGNTGELFF. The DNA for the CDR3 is TGTGCCAGCAGCACGACAGGGAACACCGGGGAGCTGTTTTTT. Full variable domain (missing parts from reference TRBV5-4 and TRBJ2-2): ETGVTQSPTHLIKTRGQQVTLRCSSQSGHNTVSWYQQALGQGPQFIFQYYREEENGRGNFPPRFSGLQFPNYSSELNVNALELDDSALYLCASSTTGNTGELFFGEGSRLTVL.

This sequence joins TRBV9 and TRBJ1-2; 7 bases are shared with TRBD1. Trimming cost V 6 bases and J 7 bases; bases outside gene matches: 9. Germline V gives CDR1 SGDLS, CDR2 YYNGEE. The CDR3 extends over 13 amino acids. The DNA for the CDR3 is TGTGCCAGCACCCAACAGGGGTTACGTGGCTACACCTTC. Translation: CASTQQGLRGYTF. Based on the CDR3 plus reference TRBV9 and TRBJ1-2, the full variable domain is DSGVTQTPKHLITATGQRVTLRCSPRSGDLSVYWYQQSLDQGLQFLIQYYNGEERAKGNILERFSAQQFPDLHSELNLSSLELGDSALYFCASTQQGLRGYTFGSGTRLTVV.

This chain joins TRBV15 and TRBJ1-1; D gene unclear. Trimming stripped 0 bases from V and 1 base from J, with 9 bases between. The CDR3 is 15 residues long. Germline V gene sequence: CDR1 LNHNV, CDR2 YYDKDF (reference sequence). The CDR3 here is CATSREAWRNTEAFF. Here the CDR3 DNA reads TGTGCCACCAGCAGAGAGGCCTGGAGGAACACTGAAGCTTTCTTT.

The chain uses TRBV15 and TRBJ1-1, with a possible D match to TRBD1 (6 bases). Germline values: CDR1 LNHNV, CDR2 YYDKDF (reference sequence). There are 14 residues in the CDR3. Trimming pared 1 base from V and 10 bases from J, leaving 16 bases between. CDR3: CATSRVWQGIGAFF. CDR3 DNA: TGTGCCACCAGCAGAGTGTGGCAGGGGATCGGAGCTTTCTTT. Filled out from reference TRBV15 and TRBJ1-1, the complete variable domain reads DAMVIQNPRYQVTQFGKPVTLSCSQTLNHNVMYWYQQKSSQAPKLLFHYYDKDFNNEADTPDNFQSRRPNTSFCFLDIRSPGLGDTAMYLCATSRVWQGIGAFFGQGTRLTVV.

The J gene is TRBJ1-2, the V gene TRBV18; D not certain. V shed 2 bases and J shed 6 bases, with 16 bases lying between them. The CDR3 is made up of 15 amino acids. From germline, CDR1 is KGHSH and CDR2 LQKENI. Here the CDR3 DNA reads TGTGCCAGCTCACCAGGGCGTGCAGCCACAGATGGCTACACCTTC. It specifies CASSPGRAATDGYTF.

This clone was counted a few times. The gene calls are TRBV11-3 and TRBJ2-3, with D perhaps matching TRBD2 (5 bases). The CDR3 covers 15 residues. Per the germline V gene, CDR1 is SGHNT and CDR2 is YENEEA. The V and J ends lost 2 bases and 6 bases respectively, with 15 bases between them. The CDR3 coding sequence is TGTGCCAGCAGCTTACTCAGCCTGGGAGCGGATACGCAGTATTTT. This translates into CASSLLSLGADTQYF.

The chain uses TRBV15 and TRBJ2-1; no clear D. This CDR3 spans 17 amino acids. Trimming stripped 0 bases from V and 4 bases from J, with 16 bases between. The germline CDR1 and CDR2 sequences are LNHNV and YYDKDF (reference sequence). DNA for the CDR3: TGTGCCACCAGCAGAGATATCGGCCCTGAGACTTACAATGAGCAGTTCTTC. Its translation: CATSRDIGPETYNEQFF.

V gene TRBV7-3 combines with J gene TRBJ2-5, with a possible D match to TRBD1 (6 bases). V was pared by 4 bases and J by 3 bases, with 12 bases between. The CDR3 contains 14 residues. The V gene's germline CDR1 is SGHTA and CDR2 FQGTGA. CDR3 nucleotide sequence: TGTGCCAGCAGCTCGACCGGACAGAAAGAGACCCAGTACTTC. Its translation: CASSSTGQKETQYF.

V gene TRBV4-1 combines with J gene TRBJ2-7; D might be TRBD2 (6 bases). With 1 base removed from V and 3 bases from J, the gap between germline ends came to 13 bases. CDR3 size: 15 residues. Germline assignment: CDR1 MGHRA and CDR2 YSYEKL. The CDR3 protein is CASSQAGTGLYEQYF. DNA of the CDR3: TGCGCCAGCAGCCAAGCCGGGACTGGACTCTACGAGCAGTACTTC.